This T cell receptor beta chain was profiled in a study of T cell repertoires in cytomegalovirus infection. CDR1 SGHAT and CDR2 FQNNGV come from the germline V gene. V shed 1 base and J 0 bases; nucleotides not matched to a gene: 6. CDR3 length equals 18 residues. This clonotype was found many times. TCRdb called the reads again in MiXCR, with one record for every CDR3 protein. The sample lists some 700,000 distinct CDR3 sequences; about 40% were seen once. This sequence joins TRBV11-2 and TRBJ2-6; TRBD1 matches 7 bases. Material for sequencing was PBMCs. The source of this sequence is a human donor in good health (CMV status not recorded). Some clones in this sample may be carry-over from other donors' samples. The DNA of the CDR3 is TGTGCCAGCAGCTTAGTCGGGACAGTAAACTCTGGGGCCAACGTCCTGACTTTC. Translation gives CASSLVGTVNSGANVLTF.